A single T cell receptor (beta chain) is shown here with its context. Each sample yielded at least 5 micrograms of PBMC total RNA. The data originate from a study of blood T cells in healthy people across ages. Study context: Roughly one uniquely barcoded beta molecule per two T cells was captured.

Germline assignment: CDR1 SQVTM and CDR2 ANQGSEA. This CDR3 is 10 amino acids long. Trimming left V 5 bases short and J 7 bases short, with 8 bases between. With a J-beta primer mix and a sample-barcoded 5' primer, a second PCR ran about 7 to 12 cycles. TCRdb reprocessed the 5' RACE reads with MiXCR, giving one entry per CDR3 protein. Of some 1.5 million distinct CDR3 sequences listed, approximately 30% were seen once; the top ten hold roughly 8%. The sequencing input was blood. The chain employs TRBV29-1 and TRBJ1-1; no definite D call. This receptor was obtained from a woman between 25 and 40 years old in good health. In nucleotides, the CDR3 is TGCAGCGTTATATTACTTGAAGCTTTCTTT. This sequence encodes CSVILLEAFF.